These T cell receptor beta chains were read from a single sample in a study of blood T cell repertoires in COVID-19. Sequenced by immunoSEQ multiplex PCR; TCRdb stores in-frame clones only, minus some. Counted here are tens of thousands of clones, 90% occurring once; the ten biggest clones make up about 6%. Sequenced input: peripheral blood. These TCRs come from a man aged 40-49 years with acute or convalescent COVID-19. Each CDR3 is given with its conserved first and last residue. The D gene is left open where the match is weak. Rows give clone size only sometimes, using once, few, many, or a class for an expanded clone.

size,length,V,D,J,CDR3,DNA
.,19,TRBV5-4,TRBD1,TRBJ1-5,CASSLDGTARKGSNQPQHF,TGTGCCAGCAGCCTGGACGGGACAGCCAGGAAGGGGAGCAATCAGCCCCAGCATTTT
.,14,TRBV30,.,TRBJ2-7,CAWGIQPGAYEQYF,TGTGCCTGGGGGATACAGCCGGGGGCCTACGAGCAGTACTTC
.,15,TRBV2,.,TRBJ1-1,CASRGHRAENTEAFF,TGTGCCAGCAGGGGACACCGAGCTGAGAACACTGAAGCTTTCTTT
.,17,TRBV5-6,TRBD2,TRBJ2-2,CASSTTLAGANTGELFF,TGTGCCAGCAGCACCACACTAGCGGGTGCCAACACCGGGGAGCTGTTTTTT
.,14,TRBV19,.,TRBJ2-7,CATALASTRDEQYF,TGTGCCACCGCCCTAGCTAGCACGCGCGACGAGCAGTACTTC
.,13,TRBV19,TRBD1,TRBJ1-5,CASRDRGVQPQHF,TGTGCCAGTAGGGACAGGGGCGTTCAGCCCCAGCATTTT
.,14,TRBV9,TRBD2,TRBJ2-1,CASSVGLAGHEQFF,TGTGCCAGCAGCGTGGGGCTAGCGGGGCATGAGCAGTTCTTC
.,14,TRBV6-5,.,TRBJ1-3,CASSYSSSGNTIYF,TGTGCCAGCAGTTACTCGAGCTCTGGAAACACCATATATTTT
.,14,TRBV5-5,.,TRBJ1-4,CASTLGVAREKLFF,TGTGCCAGCACCTTGGGAGTCGCGCGCGAAAAACTGTTTTTT
.,15,TRBV5-1,TRBD1,TRBJ1-4,CASSASGTGNEKLFF,TGCGCCAGCAGCGCATCCGGGACAGGGAATGAAAAACTGTTTTTT
.,15,TRBV7-3,TRBD2,TRBJ2-1,CASSLLAGGPGEQFF,TGTGCCAGCAGCTTACTAGCGGGAGGGCCGGGTGAGCAGTTCTTC
.,19,TRBV14,TRBD2,TRBJ2-1,CASSQDSSGGDFSYNEQFF,TGTGCCAGCAGCCAAGATTCTAGCGGGGGCGATTTCTCCTACAATGAGCAGTTCTTC
once,16,TRBV4-2,TRBD2,TRBJ2-3,CASSPGLAGRADTQYF,TGTGCCAGCAGCCCCGGACTAGCGGGAAGGGCAGATACGCAGTATTTT
.,11,TRBV7-3,.,TRBJ2-2,CASRGTGELFF,TGTGCCAGCCGCGGGACCGGGGAGCTGTTTTTT
.,19,TRBV10-3,TRBD2,TRBJ2-1,CAISVASAVTSGGDNEQFF,TGTGCCATCAGCGTGGCCTCTGCTGTGACTAGCGGAGGAGACAATGAGCAGTTCTTC
.,14,TRBV5-1,.,TRBJ1-1,CASSLDPSDTEAFF,TGCGCCAGCAGCTTGGATCCGTCGGACACTGAAGCTTTCTTT
.,15,TRBV7-3,.,TRBJ1-1,CATSKDGGFGTEAFF,TGTGCCACCAGCAAAGATGGGGGCTTTGGCACTGAAGCTTTCTTT
few,16,TRBV14,TRBD2,TRBJ2-1,CASSQPGLAAYNEQFF,TGTGCCAGCAGCCAACCAGGACTAGCGGCTTACAATGAGCAGTTCTTC
.,13,TRBV9,.,TRBJ2-2,CASGRQNTGELFF,TGTGCCAGCGGTAGACAGAACACCGGGGAGCTGTTTTTT